This TCR beta chain is from a study of cytomegalovirus exposure and HLA in healthy donors. Germline V gene lookup returns CDR1 MDHEN and CDR2 SYDVKM. The length of the CDR3 is 16 residues. Trimming removed 5 bases at V and 3 bases at J, with 19 bases between. In the case of this clone: Its specificity is not known.

Sequencing used immunoSEQ multiplex PCR; TCRdb keeps in-frame clones, though not all of them. This repertoire shows approximately 220,000 clones, just under 90% found once; its top ten account for less than 3%. General study results and limits: Most TCR sequences were uncommon, yet certain public TCRs appeared in many donors. In vitro assays verified that a few CMV-associated chains recognized CMV antigens specifically. The classifier, whose performance was assessed in both the original and validation cohorts, reportedly diagnosed cytomegalovirus status with high specificity and sensitivity.

The source is a man aged 18 to 30 in good health and CMV-seronegative. The specimen was PBMCs. The V call is TRBV28, the J call TRBJ1-2, with D unclear. The CDR3 DNA sequence: TGTGCCAGCAGTAATCGGCTGACGGGTTTGGACTATGGCTACACCTTC. This encodes CASSNRLTGLDYGYTF.